This T cell receptor (beta chain) was captured in a study of cytomegalovirus exposure and HLA in healthy donors. Background on the study: Around 78 million unique TCRs, all from HLA-typed donors, were included in an early release of the data. In terms of ancestry, the Caucasian-associated cluster contained about four fifths of the approximately 400 genotyped donors. The study, taken as a whole, reports: The authors later found most CMV-associated TCR beta chains appeared HLA-restricted. A later analysis by the authors found several of the most significant clusters apparently linked to common viral pathogens.

Germline V lookup: CDR1 GTSNPN, CDR2 SVGIG (reference sequence). The CDR3 has 14 amino acids. V lost 0 bases and J lost 5; bases outside the gene matches: 5. As to this clone: Its antigen is still unknown.

The study ran its PCR with 60 Vbeta and 13 Jbeta primers. Sequencing was performed with immunoSEQ multiplex PCR; in TCRdb, only in-frame clones are kept and a portion is missing. This listing includes 100,000 to 150,000 clones. The receptor was derived from a man aged 18 to 29 in good health and CMV-seronegative. Input material: PBMCs. The V gene is TRBV30, the J gene TRBJ2-7; TRBD2 agrees at 9 bases. The DNA of the CDR3 is TGTGCCTGGAGTGTACGGGTAGCGGGAGACGAGCAGTACTTC. It codes for CAWSVRVAGDEQYF.